What follows are 4 T cell receptor beta chains derived from one specimen sequenced in a study of glioma-infiltrating T cells. Amplification of TCR alpha and beta CDR3 regions from RNA used iRepertoire nested multiplex PCR. TCRdb re-derived calls from the multiplex PCR reads in MiXCR, one entry per CDR3 protein. The sample contains under 130,000 distinct CDR3 sequences, around 28% of which appear only once. The sample comprised glioma tissue, nonneoplastic brain tissue, or PBMCs (not recorded which). These receptors were taken from a human donor with low-grade glioma or glioblastoma, undergoing nonglioma brain surgery, or in good health (not recorded which).

There are many counts of this clonotype. The chain employs TRBV7-2 and TRBJ1-3; no clear D gene. Trimming removed 4 bases at V and 0 bases at J, with 4 bases between. The CDR3 runs 13 residues. The germline CDR1 and CDR2 sequences are SGHTA and FQGNSA. CDR3 DNA: TGTGCCAGCAGCTCTAACTCTGGAAACACCATATATTTT. This sequence encodes CASSSNSGNTIYF.

Comments on this clonotype: Given a much more abundant clone one base away, this may be a read error. The chain has TRBV2 and TRBJ1-4; perhaps TRBD1 as D (6 bases). Germline CDR1 reads SNHLY; CDR2 reads FYNNEI. Trimming took 9 bases from V and 0 from J, leaving 14 bases between them. The CDR3 runs 15 residues. In nucleotides, the CDR3 is TGTGCCAGTAACGGGACACTTGCAACTAATGAAAAACTGTTTTTT. It codes for CASNGTLATNEKLFF.

This chain connects TRBV7-9 to TRBJ2-3, with TRBD1 matching over 10 bases. CDR1 and CDR2 (germline): SEHNR, FQNEAQ (reference sequence). The CDR3 loop spans 15 amino acids. J gave up 2 bases and V 3 bases, and 2 bases lay outside the gene matches. The CDR3 sequence is CASSLGTGATDTQYF. CDR3 nucleotides: TGTGCCAGCAGCTTGGGGACAGGGGCCACAGATACGCAGTATTTT.

This clonotype was picked up many times. The V call is TRBV7-2, the J call TRBJ2-3, with 7 bases that match TRBD2. The V and J ends lost 10 bases and 2 bases, in that order; junction bases with no gene match: 9. This CDR3 is built from 14 residues. Germline V gives CDR1 SGHTA, CDR2 FQGNSA. CDR3 bases: TGTGCCACCCCATCTAGCGGTTACACAGATACGCAGTATTTT. This codes for CATPSSGYTDTQYF.